What follows are 21 T cell receptor beta chains derived from one specimen sequenced in a study of T cell responses to AZD1222 COVID-19 vaccine (dated by TCRdb to the early 2020s). Receptor libraries were prepared by the immunoSEQ multiplex PCR assay. Here the immuneACCESS table is served through TCRdb, limited to in-frame sequences with V and J called. Missing clones are a known gap in these copies; in checked studies unresolved V genes cover under half, and the rest lacks a known reason. The sample profile shows 26,000 or so clones; 80% to 95% of them were found once. Approximately 8.1% of the sample rests with the top ten. Read against the paper, the sample's time point label means: about 28 days (+/-7) after the second vaccine dose. Sequenced material: peripheral blood, taken 28 days after the second AZD1222 dose. Source of these receptors: an adult who received the AZD1222 COVID-19 vaccine.

The chain uses TRBV6-5 and TRBJ1-4; weak D call: TRBD1 (5 bases). Germline CDR1 reads MNHEY; CDR2 reads SVGAGI. This CDR3 has 14 residues. The V and J ends lost 2 bases and 4 bases respectively, with 8 bases between them. In DNA, the CDR3 is TGTGCCAGCAGTTACGACAGATATAATGAAAAACTGTTTTTT. It specifies CASSYDRYNEKLFF.

V gene TRBV9 combines with J gene TRBJ2-2; D is possibly TRBD1 (5 bases). V lost 1 base to trimming and J lost 5 bases, with 15 bases between them. CDR3 length equals 16 residues. Germline V gene data show CDR1 as SGDLS and CDR2 as YYNGEE. The CDR3 loop is CASSVNREGATGELFF. In DNA form, the CDR3 reads TGTGCCAGCAGCGTAAATAGAGAAGGGGCAACCGGGGAGCTGTTTTTT.

The chain recombines TRBV6-5 with TRBJ2-6; a possible D gene is TRBD1 (5 bases). The V end was cut by 10 bases, the J end by 0 bases, with 13 bases between. Per germline, CDR1 MNHEY and CDR2 SVGAGI. The CDR3 runs to 15 residues. The CDR3 bases are TGTGCCACCACTAAGGGGAACTCTGGGGCCAACGTCCTGACTTTC. Translated: CATTKGNSGANVLTF.

The CDR3 sequence is CASRNQGRNQPQHF. The DNA for the CDR3 is TGTGCCAGCAGGAATCAGGGGAGAAATCAGCCCCAGCATTTT. The chain recombines TRBV2 with TRBJ1-5; TRBD1 might be the D (6 bases). This CDR3 comprises 14 residues. Germline V gene sequence: CDR1 SNHLY, CDR2 FYNNEI. V gave up 6 bases and J gave up 4 bases, with 13 bases separating them.

CDR3 coding DNA: TGTGCCACCGACAGGGGGCTAGGCTACACCTTC. This sequence encodes CATDRGLGYTF. This rearrangement joins TRBV30 to TRBJ1-2; the match to TRBD1 covers 10 bases. Trimming took 8 bases from V and 8 from J; bases not matched to a gene: 5. From germline, CDR1 is GTSNPN and CDR2 SVGIG (reference sequence). This CDR3 comprises 11 residues.

This clone was seen just once. The gene calls are TRBV4-1 and TRBJ2-1; 8 positions agree with TRBD1. The trim removed 1 base at V and 8 bases at J, leaving 4 bases unmatched. The CDR3 loop spans 14 amino acids. CDR1 is MGHRA, CDR2 YSYEKL, per germline. The CDR3 protein is CASSQGQGADEQFF. In nucleotides, the CDR3 is TGCGCCAGCAGCCAAGGGCAGGGGGCCGATGAGCAGTTCTTC.

The chain joins TRBV18 to TRBJ2-7; the D gene could be TRBD1 or TRBD2 (5 bases each). The CDR3 loop spans 14 amino acids. The V gene lost 6 bases and the J gene lost 6 bases, with 18 bases spanning the gap. Germline values: CDR1 KGHSH, CDR2 LQKENI. This CDR3 is CASSEAMGPSEQYF. For the CDR3, the DNA is TGTGCCAGCTCGGAGGCCATGGGACCCTCCGAGCAGTACTTC.

V is TRBV6-2 or TRBV6-3 and J is TRBJ2-1, with 12 positions matching TRBD2. Losses at the gene ends were 5 bases for V and 3 bases for J; bases not matched to a gene: 11. This CDR3 spans 18 amino acids. Germline values: CDR1 MNHEY, CDR2 SVGEGT. The CDR3 DNA sequence: TGTGCCAGCAGTCCAACCAGCCAGGGACTAGCGGGCTACAATGAGCAGTTCTTC. Translated: CASSPTSQGLAGYNEQFF.

This CDR3 is CASSQVHRGQTEAFF. Written as DNA, the CDR3 is TGTGCCAGCAGCCAAGTTCACAGGGGGCAAACTGAAGCTTTCTTT. The V and J genes are TRBV3-1 (or the pseudogene TRBV3-2) and TRBJ1-1; 9 positions agree with TRBD1. V was clipped by 1 base and J by 5 bases; unmatched bases: 5. CDR1 LGHDT and CDR2 YNNKEL come from the germline V gene (reference sequence). CDR3 length: 15 amino acids.

V is TRBV28 and J is TRBJ1-5; D is uncertain. The V and J ends lost 8 bases and 9 bases respectively, with 17 bases between them. This CDR3 is built from 13 residues. CDR1 and CDR2 (germline): MDHEN, SYDVKM. As DNA, the CDR3 is TGTGCCAGCGGTGGAAGACGGGAGGGGCCCCAGCATTTT. This translates into CASGGRREGPQHF.

The count of this clone is one. The chain carries TRBV27 and TRBJ2-1; a weak D match, TRBD1 (6 bases). The CDR3 is 15 residues long. Per germline, CDR1 MNHEY and CDR2 SMNVEV (reference sequence). The ends were cut back, 10 bases at V and 0 bases at J, with 16 bases in the middle. The CDR3 DNA is TGTGCCACGACAGGAGGTGGGAGCTCCTACAATGAGCAGTTCTTC. It specifies CATTGGGSSYNEQFF.

The chain combines TRBV28 with TRBJ1-1; TRBD1 matches 10 bases. Germline lookup yields CDR1 MDHEN and CDR2 SYDVKM. V was pared by 5 bases and J by 1 base, with 10 bases of the junction left unmatched. The CDR3 length is 17 residues. The CDR3 DNA reads as TGTGCCAGCAGTGATCCTAGACAGGGGGCCTGGAACACTGAAGCTTTCTTT. Its translation is CASSDPRQGAWNTEAFF.

The chain recombines TRBV27 with TRBJ2-7, with D unresolved. CDR3 length equals 15 residues. The germline V gene has CDR1 MNHEY and CDR2 SMNVEV (reference sequence). Trimming removed 3 bases from V and 1 base from J, with 13 bases in between. CDR3 region: CASSFLWSVSYEQYF. The CDR3 DNA sequence: TGTGCCAGCAGTTTTCTCTGGAGTGTATCCTACGAGCAGTACTTC.

This sequence joins TRBV27 and TRBJ1-2, with a tentative D call TRBD1 (6 bases). The CDR3 sequence is 15 residues long. The germline V and J ends were trimmed by 5 bases and 5 bases, with 18 bases remaining between them. Looked up from germline, CDR1 is MNHEY and CDR2 is SMNVEV (reference sequence). The chain's CDR3 is CASSNSGPGDYGYTF. The CDR3 DNA reads TGTGCCAGCAGTAATTCCGGTCCAGGGGATTATGGCTACACCTTC.

V gene TRBV18 combines with J gene TRBJ1-1, with TRBD1 matching over 8 bases. J gave up 0 bases and V 3 bases, and 6 bases lay outside the gene matches. CDR1 is KGHSH, CDR2 LQKENI, per germline. This CDR3 is built from 16 residues. The CDR3 region is CASSPGTGRMNTEAFF. CDR3 bases: TGTGCCAGCTCACCTGGGACAGGAAGGATGAACACTGAAGCTTTCTTT.

The chain joins TRBV4-2 to TRBJ2-7, with D hard to call. This CDR3 comprises 17 residues. From germline, CDR1 is LGHNA and CDR2 YNFKEQ. Trimming removed 0 bases at V and 4 bases at J, with 19 bases between. The DNA of the CDR3 is TGTGCCAGCAGCCAAGAGTTAACCGACCCAGGCTCTTACGAGCAGTACTTC. This sequence encodes CASSQELTDPGSYEQYF.

The chain has TRBV5-4 and TRBJ1-2; D is ambiguous. Germline assignment: CDR1 SGHNT and CDR2 YYREEE (reference sequence). The CDR3 sequence is 15 residues long. V gave up 0 bases and J gave up 2 bases, with 11 bases separating them. CDR3 protein: CASSLEAGLNYGYTF. The CDR3 DNA reads as TGTGCCAGCAGCTTGGAGGCAGGCCTGAACTATGGCTACACCTTC.

The CDR3 DNA reads TGTGCCACCAGCGGGTTTTTACAGGGGGCGACCCATCACCAGCATTTT. This translates into CATSGFLQGATHHQHF. This rearrangement joins TRBV15 to TRBJ1-5; 9 nucleotides line up with TRBD1. Germline CDR1 is LNHNV and CDR2 is YYDKDF (reference sequence). Unmatched junction bases numbered 17, after V lost 5 bases and J lost 12 bases. The CDR3 has 16 residues. Combining the CDR3 with reference TRBV15 and TRBJ1-5 gives the whole variable domain DAMVIQNPRYQVTQFGKPVTLSCSQTLNHNVMYWYQQKSSQAPKLLFHYYDKDFNNEADTPDNFQSRRPNTSFCFLDIRSPGLGDTAMYLCATSGFLQGATHHQHFGDGTRLSIL.

In its sample, this clone was seen once. The chain has TRBV6-5 and TRBJ2-7; the D is unclear. Germline CDR1 MNHEY, CDR2 SVGAGI. The V and J ends lost 0 bases and 4 bases respectively, with 10 bases between them. The CDR3 extends over 14 amino acids. Written as DNA, the CDR3 is TGTGCCAGCAGTTACTCGGCCTACGCTTACGAGCAGTACTTC. Its translation: CASSYSAYAYEQYF.

This clone was counted once. The rearrangement uses TRBV28 and TRBJ1-1, with D perhaps matching TRBD1 (5 bases). The CDR3 extends over 17 amino acids. CDR1 MDHEN and CDR2 SYDVKM come from the germline V gene. Trimming left V 3 bases short and J 5 bases short, with 22 bases between. CDR3 in amino acids: CASSFLARGRGRTEAFF. The CDR3 nucleotides are TGTGCCAGCAGTTTCTTAGCCCGGGGACGCGGGAGGACTGAAGCTTTCTTT.

This rearrangement joins TRBV5-4 to TRBJ2-1; 8 bases align to TRBD2. With 3 bases clipped from V and 8 bases from J, the junction kept 13 bases outside the gene matches. There are 16 residues in the CDR3. Per the germline V gene, CDR1 is SGHNT and CDR2 is YYREEE (reference sequence). In DNA, the CDR3 is TGTGCCAGCAGCTCCCAAGCGGGAGTCCCACCGGATGAGCAGTTCTTC. Translation: CASSSQAGVPPDEQFF.